This record concerns one T cell receptor (beta chain) sequence. Per the original methods: By means of reference gene primer amplification, nucleated cell counts were estimated. Repertoires were generated with immunoSEQ multiplex PCR, while TCRdb's copy carries only in-frame clones and drops some. The V and J calls and clone size were taken over from that table, and D and trimming were inferred from the DNA. The sample lists around 130,000 clones; 80% to 90% were seen once. The entry originates in a study of blood T cell repertoires in COVID-19. Study as a whole: Sites in the United States, Italy and Spain provided acute and convalescent COVID-19 samples. The analysed material was cDNA or gDNA that came from T cells, B-cell-depleted T cells, or PBMCs.

This CDR3 is built from 15 residues. V dropped 6 bases and J dropped 6; count of bases not matched to a gene: 7. Germline V CDR1 and CDR2: MNHEY, SVGAGI. The chain recombines TRBV6-5 with TRBJ2-2; 10 bases agree with TRBD2. This receptor was identified in a human donor in a cohort sampled during active COVID-19. Sequencing input: peripheral blood. CDR3 in DNA: TGTGCCAGCAGGACCGGGACTAGCGTGTCCGGGGAGCTGTTTTTT. Translated, it gives CASRTGTSVSGELFF.